The rows below give T cell receptor beta chains drawn from one sample of a study of persistence of HIV-infected CD4 T cells. Which antigens these TCRs recognize remains unknown. TCRdb keeps only in-frame clones here, not all; method: immunoSEQ multiplex PCR. The data contain approximately 13,000 clones, about three quarters of them singletons. The specimen was CD4+ T cells sorted from PBMCs after roughly 18-hour stimulation, collected from a patient who received antiretroviral therapy. These receptors came from an adult man with HIV who was CMV-seropositive. Each CDR3 is given with its conserved first and last residue. The order of the fields is D gene, clone size, J gene, V gene, CDR3 DNA, CDR3 protein. D genes are given only for firm matches. Size is stated for part of the rows, as once, few or many counts, or as a class when the clone is expanded.

.	.	TRBJ2-3	TRBV10-3	TGTGCCATCAGTTTTGGCGATATTGGCACAGATACGCAGTATTTT	CAISFGDIGTDTQYF
TRBD1	.	TRBJ1-1	TRBV5-1	TGCGCCAGCAGCTTGGACAGGGGCGGCACTGAAGCTTTCTTT	CASSLDRGGTEAFF
TRBD1	.	TRBJ1-4	TRBV28	TGTGCCAGCGGACAGGGTAAAGAAAAACTGTTTTTT	CASGQGKEKLFF
TRBD1	.	TRBJ1-3	TRBV12-5	TGTGCTAGTGGTACCGGACAGGGAGGTGGAAACACCATATATTTT	CASGTGQGGGNTIYF
.	few	TRBJ1-6	TRBV5-1	TGCGCCAGCAGGGGTGGGGGTGCTGATAATTCACCCCTCCACTTT	CASRGGGADNSPLHF
.	.	TRBJ2-3	TRBV7-3	TGTGCCAGCAGCTTAAGTGGTGGGGCAGATACGCAGTATTTT	CASSLSGGADTQYF
TRBD1	.	TRBJ1-5	TRBV6-5	TGTGCCAGCAGTTACCCTACAGGGGTGAGCAATCAGCCCCAGCATTTT	CASSYPTGVSNQPQHF
TRBD2	.	TRBJ2-2	TRBV10-1	TGCGCCAGCAGCCGCGGACTAGCGGGGGACCACACCGGGGAGCTGTTTTTT	CASSRGLAGDHTGELFF
TRBD2	few	TRBJ2-7	TRBV19	TGTGCCAGTAGTATGCGGAGCGGGGGGGCTTACGAGCAGTACTTC	CASSMRSGGAYEQYF
.	once	TRBJ2-7	TRBV29-1	TGCAGCGTTGAAAAAGGAGGGGCCGACGAGCAGTACTTC	CSVEKGGADEQYF
.	.	TRBJ2-3	TRBV5-1	TGCGCCAGCACAGGTGGGATAAGCACAGATACGCAGTATTTT	CASTGGISTDTQYF
TRBD1	.	TRBJ1-4	TRBV9	TGTGCCAGCAGCGCCAGACAGGGACGGGCGGAAAAACTGTTTTTT	CASSARQGRAEKLFF
TRBD2	.	TRBJ2-3	TRBV5-4	TGTGCCAGCAGGCCCGGGACTAGGAGCACAGATACGCAGTATTTT	CASRPGTRSTDTQYF
.	.	TRBJ2-5	TRBV9	TGTGCCAGCAGCGCTGGGGCAACACAAGAGACCCAGTACTTC	CASSAGATQETQYF
.	.	TRBJ2-3	TRBV7-3	TGTGCCAGCAGCTTCGACAGCTATACGCAGTATTTT	CASSFDSYTQYF
.	.	TRBJ1-6	TRBV12-3/TRBV12-4	TGTGCCAGCAGTTTACAGAATTCACCCCTCCACTTT	CASSLQNSPLHF
.	.	TRBJ2-3	TRBV24-1	TGTGCCACCAGTGAGGTGACAGATACGCAGTATTTT	CATSEVTDTQYF
.	few	TRBJ2-4	TRBV13	TGTGCCAGCAGCTTAGGGCAGGGGGCCAAAAACATTCAGTACTTC	CASSLGQGAKNIQYF
.	.	TRBJ2-1	TRBV19	TGTGCCAGTAGTGATCATCGGGGGCGCAATGAGCAGTTCTTC	CASSDHRGRNEQFF
TRBD2	.	TRBJ2-5	TRBV18	TGTGCCAGCTCAAGGTCTCAGCGGGGGGAGACCCAGTACTTC	CASSRSQRGETQYF
.	.	TRBJ2-7	TRBV9	TGTGCCAGCAGCGTAGGCTTCAGTAGTCCCTACGAGCAGTACTTC	CASSVGFSSPYEQYF
.	few	TRBJ2-1	TRBV7-7	TGTGCCAGCAGCTTAGACGGGGGCGCCTACAATGAGCAGTTCTTC	CASSLDGGAYNEQFF
.	medium-sized	TRBJ2-7	TRBV14	TGTGCCAGCAGCCGCCGGGACGGTACCTACGAGCAGTACTTC	CASSRRDGTYEQYF
TRBD1	once	TRBJ1-3	TRBV28	TGTGCCAGCAGTTCCGACAGGGCCTCTGGAAACACCATATATTTT	CASSSDRASGNTIYF
TRBD2	.	TRBJ2-7	TRBV28	TGTGCCAGCAGTTTGGCGGGGGGGCCATCACCTGAGCAGTACTTC	CASSLAGGPSPEQYF
.	.	TRBJ2-2	TRBV15	TGTGCCACCAGCAGAGATTCATTGGGGGGACCCGGGGAGCTGTTTTTT	CATSRDSLGGPGELFF
TRBD1	.	TRBJ2-7	TRBV10-2	TGCGCCAGCACGACATCGGGACAGGGGAGTTACGAGCAGTACTTC	CASTTSGQGSYEQYF
.	.	TRBJ1-1	TRBV3-1/TRBV3-2	TGTGCCAGCAGCCAGTATACTGAAGCTTTCTTT	CASSQYTEAFF
.	.	TRBJ2-2	TRBV5-1	TGCGCCAGCAAAGGGACGGCGAACACCGGGGAGCTGTTTTTT	CASKGTANTGELFF
.	.	TRBJ1-5	TRBV27	TGTGCCAGCAGTTTAAAAGGGGATCAGCCCCAGCATTTT	CASSLKGDQPQHF
.	few	TRBJ1-1	TRBV5-8	TGTGCCAGCTACCAGGGAACCACAGGGTTTGCTTTCTTT	CASYQGTTGFAFF
.	.	TRBJ2-3	TRBV5-4	TGTGCCAGCAGCTACACTGGTAGTCTCCCTGGTGGCACAGATACGCAGTATTTT	CASSYTGSLPGGTDTQYF
.	.	TRBJ1-6	TRBV3-1/TRBV3-2	TGTGCCAGCAGCCAAGATACCACTTATAATTCACCCCTCCACTTT	CASSQDTTYNSPLHF
.	.	TRBJ1-5	TRBV6-5	TGTGCCAGCAGTCCCAACTGGGATCAGCCCCAGCATTTT	CASSPNWDQPQHF
.	.	TRBJ2-7	TRBV6-5	TGTGCCAGCAGTTACGGAGGGGGCGGCGAGCAGTACTTC	CASSYGGGGEQYF
TRBD2	once	TRBJ2-3	TRBV7-6	TGTGCCAGCAGCCGCCCGACTAAAGCGGGGCCTAGCACAGATACGCAGTATTTT	CASSRPTKAGPSTDTQYF
.	.	TRBJ2-2	TRBV7-3	TGTGCCAGCAGCTCCCGGACACGAGTGAACACCGGGGAGCTGTTTTTT	CASSSRTRVNTGELFF
.	once	TRBJ1-5	TRBV7-8	TGTGCCAGCAGCTTAGCTACAGGACTCTATAGCAATCAGCCCCAGCATTTT	CASSLATGLYSNQPQHF
TRBD2	once	TRBJ2-2	TRBV27	TGTGCCAGCAGACTAGCGGGGGCCCTGGGGACCGGGGAGCTGTTTTTT	CASRLAGALGTGELFF
.	.	TRBJ2-7	TRBV19	TGTGCCAGTAATGGGAGGACTTCCTCCTACGAGCAGTACTTC	CASNGRTSSYEQYF
.	.	TRBJ2-3	TRBV3-1/TRBV3-2	TGTGCCAGCAGCCAAGATCGAATAGCCGGGGCAGATACGCAGTATTTT	CASSQDRIAGADTQYF